This T cell receptor (beta chain) was captured in a study of read filtering for tumor transcriptome and immune sequencing. Study-level background: Mean patient age was roughly 72 years, range about 47 to 85; approximately 18 male, some 15 female.

The CDR3 has 17 residues. Per germline, CDR1 MGHRA and CDR2 YSYEKL. V was cut by 0 bases and J by 0 bases, with 11 bases left in between. In this sample, this clonotype turned up many times. At the time of active disease, bone marrow was collected from every patient. Molecular barcoded adaptors covering alpha/delta and beta/gamma chains were used on 400 ng RNA. In TCRdb, the reads were re-called with MiXCR into one record per CDR3 protein. The table shows tens of thousands of distinct CDR3 sequences, with approximately 20% occurring only once. Sequenced input: a population of CD138-negative cells sorted from bone marrow. This rearrangement joins TRBV4-1 to TRBJ2-2; D may be TRBD1 (5 bases). This receptor was obtained from a donor aged 40 or over with multiple myeloma. The CDR3 DNA is TGCGCCAGCAGCCAAGAGTACTCAGGGACGAACACCGGGGAGCTGTTTTTT. The encoded protein is CASSQEYSGTNTGELFF.